The 29 T cell receptor beta chains below all came from one sample that was sequenced in a study of blood T cells in healthy people across ages. PCR was performed a second time for about 7 to 11 cycles using a sample-barcoded 5' primer and a J-beta primer mix. TCRdb reprocessed the 5' RACE reads with MiXCR, giving one entry per CDR3 protein. The sample consists of 800,000 or so distinct CDR3 sequences, less than 80% of them appearing once. The sequenced material came from blood. The receptors shown here come from a man under 40 in good health.

V gene TRBV7-2 combines with J gene TRBJ2-1; tentative D call: TRBD1 (5 bases). The CDR3 has 14 amino acids. Per the germline V gene, CDR1 is SGHTA and CDR2 is FQGNSA. Trimming shortened V by 7 bases and J by 3 bases, and 13 bases separated the two germline ends. CDR3 region: CASTLRGSYNEQFF. The CDR3 nucleotides read TGTGCCAGCACCCTAAGGGGCAGCTACAATGAGCAGTTCTTC.

The table lists this clonotype with a few counts. The rearrangement uses TRBV7-9 and TRBJ2-5; no reliable D call. V was pared by 6 bases and J by 5 bases, with 7 bases between. Looked up from germline, CDR1 is SEHNR and CDR2 is FQNEAQ (reference sequence). CDR3 size: 11 residues. The CDR3 region has the DNA TGTGCCAGCAGTCCCTATGAGACCCAGTACTTC. Amino acid sequence: CASSPYETQYF.

Only a few counts were recorded for this clonotype. The chain recombines TRBV12-3 or TRBV12-4 with TRBJ2-1; D ambiguous. V lost 3 bases to trimming and J lost 9 bases, with 9 bases between them. This CDR3 is built from 12 residues. The CDR3 sequence: CASSFSFSEQFF. Here the CDR3 DNA reads TGTGCCAGCAGTTTCTCATTCAGTGAGCAGTTCTTC.

In this sample, this clonotype turned up a few times. The chain carries TRBV7-6 and TRBJ2-1; D might be TRBD2 (6 bases). V lost 5 bases and J lost 8, with 10 bases in between. This CDR3 region has 12 residues. Germline V gene sequence: CDR1 SGHVS, CDR2 FNYEAQ. The CDR3 loop reads CASSKTRDEQFF. The CDR3, as DNA: TGTGCCAGCAGCAAGACTAGAGATGAGCAGTTCTTC.

In regard to this clonotype: A read error may explain this, as a much larger clone is one base away. This chain uses TRBV4-3 with TRBJ2-3; weak D call: TRBD1 (5 bases). The CDR3 extends over 14 amino acids. Deletions cut 1 base from V and 8 bases from J, with 13 bases between. Germline lookup yields CDR1 LGHNA and CDR2 YSLEER. The CDR3 region has the DNA TGCGCCAGCAGCCAAGGGCAGGGTGCAGGTACGCAGTATTTT. It codes for CASSQGQGAGTQYF.

The gene calls are TRBV4-1 and TRBJ2-7; maybe TRBD2 (5 bases). With 6 bases removed from V and 3 bases from J, the gap between germline ends came to 18 bases. The CDR3 loop spans 15 amino acids. Germline V CDR1 and CDR2: MGHRA, YSYEKL. In nucleotides, the CDR3 is TGCGCCAGCAGTCACCTGGGCGACGGGGACTACGAGCAGTACTTC. Encoded protein: CASSHLGDGDYEQYF.

The chain couples TRBV20-1 to TRBJ1-6, with 8 positions matching TRBD1. Germline lookup yields CDR1 DFQATT and CDR2 SNEGSKA (reference sequence). V lost 0 bases to trimming and J lost 3 bases; unmatched junction nucleotides: 4. This CDR3 spans 16 amino acids. CDR3 nucleotide sequence: TGCAGTGCTAGAGATTTACAGGGGGACTATAATTCACCCCTCCACTTT. This gives the protein CSARDLQGDYNSPLHF.

In its sample, this clonotype was seen a few times. The rearrangement links TRBV7-9 to TRBJ2-3, with 7 positions matching TRBD2. This CDR3 has 19 residues. V was pared by 0 bases and J by 1 base, with 13 bases of the junction left unmatched. Germline CDR1 reads SEHNR; CDR2 reads FQNEAQ (reference sequence). The CDR3 DNA is TGTGCCAGCAGCTTAGCGCCGCCCCGGGCTAGCGGACGCACAGATACGCAGTATTTT. Its protein product is CASSLAPPRASGRTDTQYF. Together with reference TRBV7-9 and TRBJ2-3, the CDR3 gives the full variable domain: DTGVSQNPRHKITKRGQNVTFRCDPISEHNRLYWYRQTLGQGPEFLTYFQNEAQLEKSRLLSDRFSAERPKGSFSTLEIQRTEQGDSAMYLCASSLAPPRASGRTDTQYFGPGTRLTVL.

The rearrangement links TRBV25-1 to TRBJ1-1; 9 bases align to TRBD1. Germline trimming cut 1 base from V and 6 bases from J; bases unmatched to any gene: 0. This CDR3 has 13 residues. The germline V gene encodes CDR1 MGHDK and CDR2 SYGVNS. The CDR3 bases are TGTGCCAGCAGTGAATGGGACAGGGCTGAAGCTTTCTTT. Protein product: CASSEWDRAEAFF.

V usage is TRBV4-3 and J usage is TRBJ1-6; no clear D gene. V was clipped by 6 bases and J by 8 bases, with 20 bases between them. Germline V gene lookup returns CDR1 LGHNA and CDR2 YSLEER. The CDR3 spans 16 residues. CDR3 bases: TGCGCCAGCAGATTGGGAGAGAGCCTTTTGGATTCACCCCTCCACTTT. Translated: CASRLGESLLDSPLHF.

The chain employs TRBV20-1 and TRBJ2-5, with 8 positions matching TRBD2. CDR3 length: 17 amino acids. Looked up from germline, CDR1 is DFQATT and CDR2 is SNEGSKA (reference sequence). V shed 0 bases and J 3 bases; nucleotides not matched to a gene: 12. The CDR3 nucleotides read TGCAGTGCTAGAGATTTAGTAGCGGGGTCTTTCAAAGAGACCCAGTACTTC. This sequence encodes CSARDLVAGSFKETQYF.

The chain combines TRBV12-3 or TRBV12-4 with TRBJ1-2; D is unresolved. This CDR3 is 13 amino acids long. Trimming removed 6 bases at V and 1 base at J, with 9 bases between. The CDR3 protein is CASSYHVNYGYTF. The DNA for the CDR3 is TGTGCCAGCAGCTACCATGTTAACTATGGCTACACCTTC.

This rearrangement joins TRBV7-2 to TRBJ2-7; D is unclear. Germline V gene data show CDR1 as SGHTA and CDR2 as FQGNSA. Trimming pared 1 base from V and 2 bases from J, leaving 9 bases between. The CDR3 consists of 14 residues. The CDR3 loop is CASSLGRNPYEQYF. The CDR3 region has the DNA TGTGCCAGCAGCTTAGGCAGAAACCCCTACGAGCAGTACTTC.

V and J are TRBV10-3 and TRBJ1-2, with unresolved D. The CDR3 consists of 13 residues. In germline, CDR1 is ENHRY, CDR2 SYGVKD. With 4 bases removed from V and 6 bases from J, the gap between germline ends came to 12 bases. CDR3 region: CAISGTLRDGYTF. For the CDR3, the DNA is TGTGCCATCAGTGGGACGTTACGGGATGGCTACACCTTC.

This clonotype was detected only once. The genes are TRBV20-1 and TRBJ2-3; D unclear. Trimming took 5 bases from V and 4 from J, leaving 16 bases between them. The CDR3 runs 14 residues. Germline V gene lookup returns CDR1 DFQATT and CDR2 SNEGSKA (reference sequence). The CDR3 here is CSAQTRVGADTQYF. CDR3 nucleotides: TGCAGTGCTCAAACCCGGGTCGGCGCAGATACGCAGTATTTT.

The chain is built from TRBV6-6 and TRBJ2-3; 7 positions agree with TRBD2. The CDR3 sequence is 16 residues long. Trimming cost V 5 bases and J 4 bases; bases outside gene matches: 12. CDR1 and CDR2 (germline): MNHNY, SVGAGI (reference sequence). The CDR3 spells CASSPLRLAEPDTQYF. CDR3 in DNA: TGTGCCAGCAGTCCACTTCGACTAGCCGAGCCAGATACGCAGTATTTT.

The chain recombines TRBV4-1 with TRBJ1-6; D may be TRBD1 (6 bases). This CDR3 contains 12 residues. The ends were cut back, 11 bases at V and 5 bases at J, with 10 bases in the middle. The germline CDR1 and CDR2 sequences are MGHRA and YSYEKL. CDR3 bases: TGCGCCGCAGGGGATCATAATTCACCCCTCCACTTT. It codes for CAAGDHNSPLHF.

V usage is TRBV4-2 and J usage is TRBJ2-3, with a weak D call TRBD2 (7 bases). The CDR3 has 16 amino acids. V lost 2 bases and J lost 6, with 18 bases in between. The germline CDR1 and CDR2 sequences are LGHNA and YNFKEQ. The CDR3: CASSQRGGPGGDTQYF. CDR3 DNA: TGTGCCAGCAGCCAAAGGGGGGGACCTGGAGGGGATACGCAGTATTTT.

This clonotype was counted only a few times. V and J are TRBV10-3 and TRBJ1-2, with D unresolved. With 0 bases removed from V and 8 bases from J, the gap between germline ends came to 13 bases. The CDR3 consists of 14 residues. CDR1 is ENHRY, CDR2 SYGVKD, per germline. The CDR3 region has the DNA TGTGCCATCAGTGAGTCAGCGAGGGTTGAGGGCTACACCTTC. Protein sequence: CAISESARVEGYTF.

The rearrangement joins TRBV28 to TRBJ2-1; unclear D gene. This CDR3 spans 16 amino acids. Germline V lookup: CDR1 MDHEN, CDR2 SYDVKM. V was clipped by 5 bases and J by 0 bases, with 14 bases between them. CDR3 loop: CASSLRGRSSYNEQFF. The CDR3 region has the DNA TGTGCCAGCAGTCTTAGAGGCAGGAGCTCCTACAATGAGCAGTTCTTC. The variable domain in full, completed from reference TRBV28 and TRBJ2-1, reads DVKVTQSSRYLVKRTGEKVFLECVQDMDHENMFWYRQDPGLGLRLIYFSYDVKMKEKGDIPEGYSVSREKKERFSLILESASTNQTSMYLCASSLRGRSSYNEQFFGPGTRLTVL.

There are a few counts of this clonotype. The CDR3 DNA reads as TGCAGCGTTGGGAATAGCGTTGCAGATACGCAGTATTTT. Translation: CSVGNSVADTQYF. This chain links TRBV29-1 with TRBJ2-3, with a weak D call TRBD2 (5 bases). Trimming left V 4 bases short and J 4 bases short, with 12 bases between. CDR1 and CDR2 from the germline V gene are SQVTM and ANQGSEA. The CDR3 sequence is 13 residues long.

This clonotype was seen a handful of times. This chain links TRBV7-2 with TRBJ2-3, with TRBD1 identical over 9 bases. This CDR3 comprises 16 residues. Losses at the gene ends were 5 bases for V and 3 bases for J; bases not matched to a gene: 9. Germline CDR1 reads SGHTA; CDR2 reads FQGNSA. In DNA, the CDR3 is TGTGCCAGCAGCCCAGTGCCGGACAGGGGAACAGATACGCAGTATTTT. It codes for CASSPVPDRGTDTQYF.

The gene calls are TRBV20-1 and TRBJ2-6; 8 bases line up with TRBD1. From germline, CDR1 is DFQATT and CDR2 SNEGSKA (reference sequence). Trimming at V came to 5 bases and at J to 4 bases, leaving 7 bases not matched to a gene. The CDR3 loop spans 15 amino acids. The CDR3 loop is CSAPRTGFGANVLTF. The CDR3 nucleotides read TGCAGTGCTCCCCGGACAGGGTTCGGGGCCAACGTCCTGACTTTC.

The chain is built from TRBV6-2 or TRBV6-3 and TRBJ2-1; 7 bases are shared with TRBD1. The trim removed 4 bases at V and 4 bases at J, leaving 4 bases unmatched. The CDR3 has 14 amino acids. Germline CDR1 is MNHEY and CDR2 is SVGEGT. The CDR3 spells CASSSDREYNEQFF. The CDR3 nucleotides are TGTGCCAGCAGTTCCGACAGGGAATACAATGAGCAGTTCTTC.

The gene calls are TRBV4-3 and TRBJ1-6; D is undetermined. This CDR3 region has 20 residues. V lost 0 bases, J lost 4 bases, and 22 bases lay in between. Looked up from germline, CDR1 is LGHNA and CDR2 is YSLEER. The CDR3: CASSQDLPSSTADYNSPLHF. In DNA form, the CDR3 reads TGCGCCAGCAGCCAAGATTTGCCCTCCTCTACGGCAGATTATAATTCACCCCTCCACTTT.

The chain couples TRBV28 to TRBJ2-7, with 9 bases identical to TRBD1. The V and J ends lost 7 bases and 7 bases, in that order; junction bases with no gene match: 26. CDR1 is MDHEN and CDR2 is SYDVKM in the germline V gene. This CDR3 is built from 19 residues. The CDR3 here is CASTSGGTGSKRRYNEQYF. The CDR3 DNA is TGTGCCAGCACTTCCGGGGGGACAGGGTCAAAGAGGAGGTACAATGAGCAGTACTTC. The entire variable domain, with the rest obtained from reference TRBV28 and TRBJ2-7, is as follows: DVKVTQSSRYLVKRTGEKVFLECVQDMDHENMFWYRQDPGLGLRLIYFSYDVKMKEKGDIPEGYSVSREKKERFSLILESASTNQTSMYLCASTSGGTGSKRRYNEQYFGPGTRLTVT.

This clonotype was seen a handful of times. V is TRBV29-1 and J is TRBJ2-3; TRBD2 agrees at 9 bases. Germline lookup yields CDR1 SQVTM and CDR2 ANQGSEA. The V and J ends lost 3 bases and 0 bases, in that order; junction bases with no gene match: 4. The CDR3 length is 15 residues. The CDR3 region is CSVESSGVSTDTQYF. The CDR3 DNA is TGCAGCGTTGAGTCTAGCGGGGTTAGCACAGATACGCAGTATTTT.

This clonotype was observed a handful of times. The chain combines TRBV9 with TRBJ2-1; D remains unclear. Germline V gene data show CDR1 as SGDLS and CDR2 as YYNGEE. The CDR3 extends over 16 amino acids. V was pared by 0 bases and J by 0 bases, with 10 bases between. The CDR3 DNA reads as TGTGCCAGCAGCGTAGGGTCTTCCGCCTCCTACAATGAGCAGTTCTTC. Residues: CASSVGSSASYNEQFF.

This chain uses TRBV12-3 or TRBV12-4 with TRBJ1-5; possible D gene TRBD1, 5 bases. V lost 2 bases to trimming and J lost 0 bases, with 11 bases between them. CDR3 length equals 16 residues. The CDR3 coding sequence is TGTGCCAGCAGTTTACGGGGGTTTTATAGCAATCAGCCCCAGCATTTT. This encodes CASSLRGFYSNQPQHF.